This T cell receptor (beta chain) is drawn from a study of blood T cells in healthy people across ages. Study observations and caveats: Correlation between TCR beta diversity and naive T cell percentage was strong.

The authors ran a second PCR of roughly 7 to 11 cycles using a sample-barcoded 5' primer and a J-beta primer mix. TCRdb analysed the 5' RACE reads with MiXCR anew, one entry per CDR3 protein. The data show under 1,100,000 distinct CDR3 sequences, around 25% seen once. V was trimmed by 4 bases and J by 4 bases, leaving 15 bases between them. Germline loops: CDR1 MGHRA, CDR2 YSYEKL. The CDR3 covers 15 residues. Concerning this clonotype: The antigen remains unidentified.

The sample, around 9.9 milliliters of peripheral blood, was drawn from each donor. This sample also belongs to another study, concerning T cells of mothers and their children. That paper states: Over 8.5 million TCR beta CDR3 reads were obtained from each mother, and 2.5 million to 3.5 million from each child. Similar effects of thymic selection on TCR recombination output were recorded in related and unrelated pairs.

The sample taken for sequencing was blood. The TCR was taken from a girl under 10 years old in good health. V is TRBV4-1 and J is TRBJ2-3, with D hard to call. The CDR3 reads CASSLSLARADTQYF. DNA for the CDR3: TGCGCCAGCAGCCTGTCCCTGGCTCGTGCAGATACGCAGTATTTT.